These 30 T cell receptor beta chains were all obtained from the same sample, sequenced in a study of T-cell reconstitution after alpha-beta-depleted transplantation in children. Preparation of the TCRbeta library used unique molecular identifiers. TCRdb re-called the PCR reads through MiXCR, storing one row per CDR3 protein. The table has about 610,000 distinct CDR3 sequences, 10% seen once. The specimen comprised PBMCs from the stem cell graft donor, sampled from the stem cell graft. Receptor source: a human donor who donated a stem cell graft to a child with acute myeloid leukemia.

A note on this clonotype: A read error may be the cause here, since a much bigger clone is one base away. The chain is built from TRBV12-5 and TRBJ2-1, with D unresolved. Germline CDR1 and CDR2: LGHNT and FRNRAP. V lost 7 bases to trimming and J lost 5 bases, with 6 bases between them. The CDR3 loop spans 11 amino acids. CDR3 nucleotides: TGTGCTAGTGCCCACGACAATGAGCAGTTCTTC. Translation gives CASAHDNEQFF.

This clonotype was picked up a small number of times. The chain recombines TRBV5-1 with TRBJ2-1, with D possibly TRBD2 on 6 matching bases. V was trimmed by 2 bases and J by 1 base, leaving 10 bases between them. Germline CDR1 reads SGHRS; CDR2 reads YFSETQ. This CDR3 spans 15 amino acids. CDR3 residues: CASSFVAESYNEQFF. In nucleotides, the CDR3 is TGCGCCAGCAGCTTCGTAGCGGAGTCCTACAATGAGCAGTTCTTC.

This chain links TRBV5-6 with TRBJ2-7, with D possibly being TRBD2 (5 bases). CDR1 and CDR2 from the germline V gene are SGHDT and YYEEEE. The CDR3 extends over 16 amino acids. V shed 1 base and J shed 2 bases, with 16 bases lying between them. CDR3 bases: TGTGCCAGCAGCTTGTTGGCCACGGGGTCGACCTACGAGCAGTACTTC. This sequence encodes CASSLLATGSTYEQYF.

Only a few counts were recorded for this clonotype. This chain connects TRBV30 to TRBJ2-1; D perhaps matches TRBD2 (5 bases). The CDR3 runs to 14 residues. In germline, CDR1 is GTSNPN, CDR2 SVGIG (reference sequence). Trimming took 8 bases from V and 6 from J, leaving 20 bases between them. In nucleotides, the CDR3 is TGTGCCAATAAGGCCGGGAATCTCGGCAATGAGCAGTTCTTC. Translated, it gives CANKAGNLGNEQFF.

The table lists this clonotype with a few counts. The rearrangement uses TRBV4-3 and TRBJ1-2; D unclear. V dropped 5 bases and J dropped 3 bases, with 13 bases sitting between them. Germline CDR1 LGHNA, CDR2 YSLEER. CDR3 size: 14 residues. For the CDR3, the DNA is TGCGCCAGCAGCGAGCAGGCGGGTGACTATGGCTACACCTTC. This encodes CASSEQAGDYGYTF.

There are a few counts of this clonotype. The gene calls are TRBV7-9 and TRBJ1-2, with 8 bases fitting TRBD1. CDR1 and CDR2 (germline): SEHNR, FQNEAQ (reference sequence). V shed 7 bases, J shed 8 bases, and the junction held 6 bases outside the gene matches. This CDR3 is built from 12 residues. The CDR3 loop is CASTPGGRGYTF. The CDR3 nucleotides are TGTGCCAGCACCCCAGGGGGCAGGGGCTACACCTTC.

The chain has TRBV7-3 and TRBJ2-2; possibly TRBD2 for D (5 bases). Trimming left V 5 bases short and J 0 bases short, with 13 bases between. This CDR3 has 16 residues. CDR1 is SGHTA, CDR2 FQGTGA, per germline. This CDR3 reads CASSPMTNPNTGELFF. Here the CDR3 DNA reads TGTGCCAGCAGCCCTATGACTAATCCGAACACCGGGGAGCTGTTTTTT.

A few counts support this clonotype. This CDR3 is CASSLERQSYNEQFF. Here the CDR3 DNA reads TGTGCCAGCAGCTTAGAGCGGCAATCCTACAATGAGCAGTTCTTC. The chain carries TRBV7-3 and TRBJ2-1, with D possibly TRBD2 on 5 matching bases. This CDR3 region has 15 residues. Trimming removed 2 bases from V and 1 base from J, with 9 bases in between. CDR1 SGHTA and CDR2 FQGTGA come from the germline V gene.

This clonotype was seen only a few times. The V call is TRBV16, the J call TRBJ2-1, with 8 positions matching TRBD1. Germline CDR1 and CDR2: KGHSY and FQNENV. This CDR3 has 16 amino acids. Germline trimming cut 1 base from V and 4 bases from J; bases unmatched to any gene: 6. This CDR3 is CASSQLEQGGYNEQFF. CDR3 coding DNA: TGTGCCAGCAGCCAATTAGAACAGGGGGGATACAATGAGCAGTTCTTC.

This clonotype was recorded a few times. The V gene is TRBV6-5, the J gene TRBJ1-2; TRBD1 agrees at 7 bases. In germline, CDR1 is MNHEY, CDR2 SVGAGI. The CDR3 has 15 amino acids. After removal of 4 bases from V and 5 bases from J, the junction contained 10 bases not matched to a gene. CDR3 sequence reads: CASSFRDRVRYGYTF. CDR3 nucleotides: TGTGCCAGCAGTTTCCGAGACAGGGTGAGATATGGCTACACCTTC.

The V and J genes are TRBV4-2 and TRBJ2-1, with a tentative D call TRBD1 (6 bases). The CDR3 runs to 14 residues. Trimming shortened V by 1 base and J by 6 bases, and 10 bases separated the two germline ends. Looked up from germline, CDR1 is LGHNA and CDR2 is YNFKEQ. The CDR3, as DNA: TGTGCCAGCAGCCAAGTGACAGGCCCCAATGAGCAGTTCTTC. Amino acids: CASSQVTGPNEQFF.

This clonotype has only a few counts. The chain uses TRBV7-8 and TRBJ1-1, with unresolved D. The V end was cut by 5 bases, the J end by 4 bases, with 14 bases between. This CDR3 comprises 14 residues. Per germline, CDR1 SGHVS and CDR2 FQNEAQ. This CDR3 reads CASSLYGEVTEAFF. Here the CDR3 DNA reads TGTGCCAGCAGCCTTTACGGAGAGGTCACTGAAGCTTTCTTT.

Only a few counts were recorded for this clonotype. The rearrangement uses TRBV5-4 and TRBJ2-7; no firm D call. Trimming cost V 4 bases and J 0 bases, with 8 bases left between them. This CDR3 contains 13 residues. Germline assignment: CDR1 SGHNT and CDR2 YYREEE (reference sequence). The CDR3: CASSPRNSYEQYF. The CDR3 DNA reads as TGTGCCAGCAGCCCCCGAAACTCCTACGAGCAGTACTTC.

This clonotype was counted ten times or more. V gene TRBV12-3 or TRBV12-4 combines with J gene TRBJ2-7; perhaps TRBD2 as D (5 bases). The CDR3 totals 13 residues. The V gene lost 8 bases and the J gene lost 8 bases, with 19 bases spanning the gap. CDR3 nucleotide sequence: TGTGCCAGCCGCGAGGTTGATGGGGAGCAGCAGTACTTC. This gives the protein CASREVDGEQQYF.

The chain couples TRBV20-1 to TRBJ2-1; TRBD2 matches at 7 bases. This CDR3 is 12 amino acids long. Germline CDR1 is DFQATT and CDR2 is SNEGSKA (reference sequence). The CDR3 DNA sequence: TGCGCCATGACTAGCTTATACAATGAGCAGTTCTTC. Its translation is CAMTSLYNEQFF.

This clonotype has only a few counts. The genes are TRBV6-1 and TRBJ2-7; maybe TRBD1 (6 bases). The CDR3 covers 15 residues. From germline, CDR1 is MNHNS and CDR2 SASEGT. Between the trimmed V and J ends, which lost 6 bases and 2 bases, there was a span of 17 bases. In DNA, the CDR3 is TGTGCCAGCAGAACAACAGGGTTGGGGACCTACGAGCAGTACTTC. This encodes CASRTTGLGTYEQYF.

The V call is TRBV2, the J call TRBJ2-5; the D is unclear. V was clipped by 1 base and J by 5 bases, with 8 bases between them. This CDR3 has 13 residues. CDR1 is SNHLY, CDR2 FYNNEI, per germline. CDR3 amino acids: CASSEGVAETQYF. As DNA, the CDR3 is TGTGCCAGCAGTGAAGGAGTCGCGGAGACCCAGTACTTC.

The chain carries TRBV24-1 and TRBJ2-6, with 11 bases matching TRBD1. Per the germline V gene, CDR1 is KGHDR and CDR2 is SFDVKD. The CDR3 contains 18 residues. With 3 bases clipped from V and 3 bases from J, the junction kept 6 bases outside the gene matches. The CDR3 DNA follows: TGTGCCACCAGTGATCCTGGGACAGGGGGTATTGGGGCCAACGTCCTGACTTTC. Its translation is CATSDPGTGGIGANVLTF.

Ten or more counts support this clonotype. The CDR3 spells CASSPVWTASTNEKLFF. The DNA for the CDR3 is TGTGCCAGCAGCCCCGTCTGGACGGCCTCAACTAATGAAAAACTGTTTTTT. V and J are TRBV28 and TRBJ1-4; D gene unclear. V dropped 6 bases and J dropped 0 bases, with 17 bases sitting between them. The CDR3 runs to 17 residues. The germline V gene has CDR1 MDHEN and CDR2 SYDVKM.

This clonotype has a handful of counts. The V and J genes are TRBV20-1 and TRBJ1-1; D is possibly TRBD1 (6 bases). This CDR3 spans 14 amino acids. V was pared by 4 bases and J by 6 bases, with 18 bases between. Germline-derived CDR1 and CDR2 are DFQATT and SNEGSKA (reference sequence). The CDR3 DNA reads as TGCAGTGCTACCAGAACGGGGGGCTATTCTGAAGCTTTCTTT. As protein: CSATRTGGYSEAFF.

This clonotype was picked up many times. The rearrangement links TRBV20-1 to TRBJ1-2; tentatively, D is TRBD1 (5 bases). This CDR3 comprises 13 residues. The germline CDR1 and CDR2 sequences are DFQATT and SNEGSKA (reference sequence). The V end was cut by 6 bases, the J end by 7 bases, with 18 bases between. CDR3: CSATEGSSAGYTF. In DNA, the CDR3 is TGCAGTGCCACGGAGGGGAGTTCGGCTGGCTACACCTTC.

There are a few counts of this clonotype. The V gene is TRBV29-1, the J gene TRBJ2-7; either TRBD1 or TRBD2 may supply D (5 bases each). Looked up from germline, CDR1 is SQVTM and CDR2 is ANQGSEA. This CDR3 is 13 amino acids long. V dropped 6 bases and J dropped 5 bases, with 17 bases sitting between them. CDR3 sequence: CSVRAGWENEQYF. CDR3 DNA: TGCAGCGTAAGGGCAGGGTGGGAGAACGAGCAGTACTTC.

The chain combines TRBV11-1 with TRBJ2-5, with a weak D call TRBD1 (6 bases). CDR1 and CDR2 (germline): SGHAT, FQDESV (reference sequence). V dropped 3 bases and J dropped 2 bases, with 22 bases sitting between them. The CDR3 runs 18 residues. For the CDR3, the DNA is TGTGCCAGCAGCTTCCCTCTCACCGGGACAAAGCATCAAGAGACCCAGTACTTC. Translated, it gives CASSFPLTGTKHQETQYF.

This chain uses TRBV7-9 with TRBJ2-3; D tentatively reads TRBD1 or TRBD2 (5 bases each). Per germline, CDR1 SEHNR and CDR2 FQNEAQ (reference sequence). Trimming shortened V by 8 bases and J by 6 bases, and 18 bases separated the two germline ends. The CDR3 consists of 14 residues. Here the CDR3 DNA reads TGTGCCAGCCACGGGACCCCGCATAGGGATACGCAGTATTTT. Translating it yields CASHGTPHRDTQYF.

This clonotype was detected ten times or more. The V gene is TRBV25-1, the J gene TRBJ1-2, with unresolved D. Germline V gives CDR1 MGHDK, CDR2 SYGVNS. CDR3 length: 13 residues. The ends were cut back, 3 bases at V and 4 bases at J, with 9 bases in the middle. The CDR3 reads CASSDPLSYGYTF. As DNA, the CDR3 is TGTGCCAGCAGTGACCCCCTCAGCTATGGCTACACCTTC.

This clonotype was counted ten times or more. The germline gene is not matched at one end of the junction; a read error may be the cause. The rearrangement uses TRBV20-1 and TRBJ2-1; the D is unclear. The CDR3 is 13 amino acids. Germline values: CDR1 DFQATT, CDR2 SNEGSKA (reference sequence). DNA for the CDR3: TGCAGTCCTAGGTCGAGCTCCTACAATGAGCAGTTCTTC. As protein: CSPRSSSYNEQFF.

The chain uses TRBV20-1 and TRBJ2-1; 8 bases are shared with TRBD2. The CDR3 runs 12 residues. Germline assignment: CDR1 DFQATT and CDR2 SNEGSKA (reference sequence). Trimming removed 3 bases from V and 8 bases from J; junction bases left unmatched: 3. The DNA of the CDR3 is TGCAGTGCTAGTAGCGGGATTGATGAGCAGTTCTTC. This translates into CSASSGIDEQFF.

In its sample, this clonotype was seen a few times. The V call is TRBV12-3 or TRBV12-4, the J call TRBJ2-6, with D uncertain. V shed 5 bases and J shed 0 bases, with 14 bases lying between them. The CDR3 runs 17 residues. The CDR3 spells CASSRPGLISGANVLTF. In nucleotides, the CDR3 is TGTGCCAGCAGTAGACCGGGCCTTATCTCTGGGGCCAACGTCCTGACTTTC.

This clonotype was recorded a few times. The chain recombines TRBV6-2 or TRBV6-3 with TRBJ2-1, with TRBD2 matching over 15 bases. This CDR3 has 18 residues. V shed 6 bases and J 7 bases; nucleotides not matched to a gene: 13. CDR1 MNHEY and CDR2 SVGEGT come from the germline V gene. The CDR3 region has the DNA TGTGCCAGCAGACCCGGACTAGCGGGAGGGTTGAGGGTAAATGAGCAGTTCTTC. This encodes CASRPGLAGGLRVNEQFF.

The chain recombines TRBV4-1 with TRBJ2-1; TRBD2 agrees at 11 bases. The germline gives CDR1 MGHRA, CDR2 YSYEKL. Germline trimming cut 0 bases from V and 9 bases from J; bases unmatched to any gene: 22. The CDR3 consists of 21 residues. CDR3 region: CASSQDPYQSTSGTTWGEQFF. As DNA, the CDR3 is TGCGCCAGCAGCCAAGATCCCTATCAGTCGACTAGCGGGACCACATGGGGTGAGCAGTTCTTC.